This is a list of T cell receptor beta chains from one sample in a study of graft-versus-host responses after intestinal transplantation. Sequencing was performed with immunoSEQ multiplex PCR; in TCRdb, only in-frame clones are kept and a portion is missing. This sample carries more than 65,000 clones, roughly 87% of them seen once, and the ten largest clones take approximately 1.2%. For these TCRs, the target antigens are not known. Sequencing used unstimulated CD8+ T cells sorted from spleen or lymph node cells, obtained before intestinal transplant. These receptors came from a human donor who received an intestinal transplant. Both conserved end residues are part of each CDR3. The order of the fields is V gene, J gene, clone size, CDR3 protein. Not all rows give a size; the values are once, few, many and, for expanded clones, a class.

v_call: TRBV5-1; j_call: TRBJ2-7; clone_size: .; cdr3_aa: CASSPTDREDYEQYF
v_call: TRBV27; j_call: TRBJ2-5; clone_size: .; cdr3_aa: CASSPTGPGMEETQYF
v_call: TRBV19; j_call: TRBJ2-1; clone_size: .; cdr3_aa: CASSLYQGLAILNEQFF
v_call: TRBV13; j_call: TRBJ2-1; clone_size: .; cdr3_aa: CASSEGQPNEQFF
v_call: TRBV5-6; j_call: TRBJ2-5; clone_size: once; cdr3_aa: CASSLRQQETQYF
v_call: TRBV4-1; j_call: TRBJ2-7; clone_size: .; cdr3_aa: CASSQSVSTAYEQYF
v_call: TRBV6-1; j_call: TRBJ1-5; clone_size: .; cdr3_aa: CASTPGQPFILAQHF
v_call: TRBV4-1; j_call: TRBJ2-3; clone_size: .; cdr3_aa: CASSQVPTSTDTQYF
v_call: TRBV15; j_call: TRBJ1-5; clone_size: .; cdr3_aa: CATSRGRQVGPNQPQHF
v_call: TRBV29-1; j_call: TRBJ2-1; clone_size: once; cdr3_aa: CSGQTPSYNEQFF
v_call: TRBV11-2; j_call: .; clone_size: .; cdr3_aa: CASSLGLALDEQYF
v_call: TRBV5-1; j_call: TRBJ1-2; clone_size: .; cdr3_aa: CASSLEGVGYTF
v_call: TRBV19; j_call: TRBJ2-5; clone_size: .; cdr3_aa: CASSKRTSGGLETQYF
v_call: TRBV2; j_call: TRBJ2-1; clone_size: .; cdr3_aa: CASTGRGAIVGEQFF
v_call: TRBV29-1; j_call: TRBJ1-2; clone_size: .; cdr3_aa: CSVDTVRGYTF
v_call: TRBV4-1; j_call: TRBJ2-7; clone_size: .; cdr3_aa: CASSPGPSGGTYEQYF
v_call: TRBV11-2; j_call: TRBJ2-7; clone_size: .; cdr3_aa: CASSLGRGTGEQYF
v_call: TRBV6-5; j_call: TRBJ1-2; clone_size: .; cdr3_aa: CASRVMTGGYGYTF
v_call: TRBV12-2; j_call: TRBJ1-2; clone_size: .; cdr3_aa: CASRLGAGFRYTF
v_call: TRBV6-5; j_call: TRBJ2-2; clone_size: few; cdr3_aa: CASSSNTGELFF
v_call: TRBV7-9; j_call: TRBJ1-1; clone_size: .; cdr3_aa: CASSHRTEEAFF
v_call: TRBV12-2; j_call: TRBJ2-1; clone_size: .; cdr3_aa: CASRLGELAPRARNEQFF
v_call: TRBV23-1; j_call: TRBJ1-6; clone_size: .; cdr3_aa: CASSQDGGRGNSPLHF
v_call: TRBV15; j_call: TRBJ1-2; clone_size: .; cdr3_aa: CATSRVGSGDRYLFF
v_call: TRBV6-5; j_call: TRBJ2-5; clone_size: .; cdr3_aa: CASSYEKGRQETQYF
v_call: TRBV25-1; j_call: TRBJ1-1; clone_size: .; cdr3_aa: CASSPQVLSEAFF
v_call: TRBV2; j_call: TRBJ1-2; clone_size: .; cdr3_aa: CAGEGQGYGYTF
v_call: TRBV5-4; j_call: TRBJ2-6; clone_size: .; cdr3_aa: CASSHPTGGSGANVLTF
v_call: TRBV9; j_call: TRBJ2-3; clone_size: .; cdr3_aa: CASSALGVIGQGADTQYF
v_call: TRBV9; j_call: TRBJ2-5; clone_size: once; cdr3_aa: CASSGNTGLADQETQYF
v_call: TRBV13; j_call: TRBJ2-7; clone_size: .; cdr3_aa: CASSLGLSGSYEQYF